These T cell receptor beta chains were read from a single sample in a study of cytomegalovirus exposure and HLA in healthy donors. Generated by immunoSEQ multiplex PCR, the TCRdb table keeps only in-frame clones and is missing some. This sample lists 60,000 to 65,000 clones; its ten largest clones have roughly 4.8%. Source material: PBMCs. These receptor sequences come from a man aged 25 to 40 in good health and CMV-seropositive. Each CDR3 is given with its conserved first and last residue. A D gene is named only where the DNA matches it firmly.

d_gene,v_gene,j_gene,CDR3aa
TRBD1,TRBV6-5,TRBJ2-4,CASSPARTGGIQYF
NA,TRBV30,TRBJ2-3,CAWVQGGEDTQYF
NA,TRBV7-3,TRBJ1-1,CASTLEGAFF
NA,TRBV18,TRBJ2-7,CASSPSAGTYEQYF
TRBD2,TRBV19,TRBJ2-1,CASSIFVRAGGLDEQFF
NA,TRBV2,TRBJ1-2,CASSEARGPYGYTF
NA,TRBV16,TRBJ2-2,CASSDETLGEVDTGELFF
TRBD1,TRBV5-6,TRBJ1-6,CASSPQGDVGSPLHF
NA,TRBV19,TRBJ1-5,CASSSPGARNQPQHF
NA,TRBV5-1,TRBJ2-5,CASSGEVGETQYF
TRBD2,TRBV19,TRBJ2-5,CASNIAGVETQYF
NA,TRBV29-1,TRBJ1-2,CSGSQDYGYTF
NA,TRBV29-1,TRBJ2-1,CSVDTWGERNNEQFF
TRBD1,TRBV7-7,TRBJ2-5,CASSPVTGVPETQYF
NA,TRBV7-9,TRBJ2-1,CASSVRPSDEQFF
TRBD1,TRBV5-1,TRBJ1-1,CASSSPQGAGTEAFF
TRBD1,TRBV6-7,TRBJ2-1,CASSYTKTGGIYNEQFF
TRBD1,TRBV6-6,TRBJ2-7,CASSYRDRGPEQYF
TRBD2,TRBV30,TRBJ2-3,CAWTGLARGDTQYF
NA,TRBV30,TRBJ2-7,CAGSVGQSIAYEQYF
NA,TRBV5-1,TRBJ2-1,CASSSGQNYNEQFF
NA,TRBV9,TRBJ2-7,CASSVGPGLTYEQYF
TRBD1,TRBV6-6,TRBJ1-5,CASRHLGQGGQPQHF
NA,TRBV30,TRBJ2-1,CAWSVRSGEQFF
TRBD2,TRBV6-4,TRBJ2-3,CASSETSGGADTQYF
NA,TRBV29-1,TRBJ1-6,CSVRQNYNSPLHF
TRBD2,TRBV5-1,TRBJ2-2,CASSLLGLAGGPGELFF
NA,TRBV30,TRBJ1-6,CAWSVYQGRFSPLHF
NA,TRBV6-1,TRBJ2-7,CASGTDRQYEQYF
NA,TRBV10-3,TRBJ1-5,CAISPGDQPQHF
TRBD2,TRBV5-1,TRBJ2-1,CASSPRTSGGSFEQFF
NA,TRBV30,TRBJ1-5,CAWSVSGYQPRHF
NA,TRBV4-1,TRBJ1-5,CASSHPYDSYNQPQHF
TRBD2,TRBV7-3,TRBJ2-5,CASSLAEQETQYF
NA,TRBV5-1,TRBJ1-5,CASSFSGDQPQHF
NA,TRBV29-1,TRBJ2-7,CSVEARGDEYF
TRBD2,TRBV9,TRBJ2-7,CASSVSSGATYEQYF
TRBD1,TRBV27,TRBJ2-2,CASNDRGNGELFF
NA,TRBV7-3,TRBJ2-5,CASSLKLGGGKETQYF
NA,TRBV30,NA,CASTPVGRKNSYEQYF
TRBD2,TRBV25-1,TRBJ2-1,CASNRASGYNEQFF
TRBD2,TRBV4-2,TRBJ2-3,CASSQASGSPDTQYF
TRBD2,TRBV25-1,TRBJ2-1,CASSAPGRVDNEQFF
NA,TRBV29-1,TRBJ1-1,CSVEAGDTEAFF
NA,TRBV19,TRBJ2-1,CASSIDTAGMIAGQRSYNEQFF
TRBD1,TRBV6-1,TRBJ2-5,CASNRDREETQYF
NA,TRBV29-1,TRBJ1-2,CSVSPTGYYGYTF
NA,TRBV2,TRBJ2-7,CASSEDRAAYEQYF
NA,TRBV5-4,TRBJ1-1,CASSETLNTEAFF
TRBD2,TRBV6-5,TRBJ2-7,CASSSRGRASYEQYF
NA,TRBV27,TRBJ2-7,CASSRLDRAGTYEQYF
TRBD1,TRBV5-1,TRBJ2-7,CASSSGTGAYEQYF
NA,TRBV6-1,TRBJ1-3,CASREDSAGGNTIYF
NA,TRBV6-1,TRBJ1-6,CASSELQGHSGSPLHF
TRBD1,TRBV15,TRBJ1-2,CATSRGDRGYGYTF
NA,TRBV18,TRBJ1-1,CASSPPAGRFGTEAFF
TRBD2,TRBV12-5,TRBJ2-3,CASGTSEVDTQYF
TRBD2,TRBV9,TRBJ2-5,CASSVATGSGGTQETQYF
NA,TRBV5-1,TRBJ2-1,CASSLLDSSYNEQFF
NA,TRBV6-5,TRBJ2-5,CASNQDARGTQYF